The TCR beta chain described here comes from a study of graft-versus-host responses after intestinal transplantation. Study-wide findings and caveats: Recipient-marrow GvH clones were detected, some having first appeared in ileum or blood.

The assay was immunoSEQ multiplex PCR, and TCRdb's table has in-frame clones only and misses some. The repertoire includes 13,000 to 15,000 clones, 33% of them detected once, and around 6% sits in the top ten. Germline V gene sequence: CDR1 SGHDT, CDR2 YYEEEE. This CDR3 comprises 15 residues. In the case of this clone: A single base separates this from a much larger clone, so it may be a read error.

Sequences were derived from alloreactive CD4+ T cells from a mixed lymphocyte reaction culture, sampled before intestinal transplant. Subset denoted: CFSE-low proliferating T cells sorted from approximately 6-day pre-transplant mixed lymphocyte reaction (GvH or HvG direction). This chain uses TRBV5-6 with TRBJ2-7; TRBD1 matches at 7 bases. This TCR came from a human patient who received an intestinal transplant. CDR3 sequence reads: CAGSLPTGQRYEQYF. Written as DNA, the CDR3 is TGTGCCGGCAGCCTCCCGACAGGGCAGAGGTACGAGCAGTACTTC.